These 10 T cell receptor beta chains were all obtained from the same sample, sequenced in a study of blood T cell repertoires in COVID-19. Sequencing used immunoSEQ multiplex PCR; TCRdb keeps in-frame clones, though not all of them. The sample consists of 200,000 or so clones, about 80% of them appearing once. Sequencing was performed on peripheral blood. The receptors come from a woman aged 55-69 years with acute or convalescent COVID-19.

The V and J genes are TRBV5-6 and TRBJ1-3; D gene unclear. CDR1 and CDR2 from the germline V gene are SGHDT and YYEEEE. The CDR3 runs to 13 residues. V gave up 5 bases and J gave up 2 bases, with 8 bases separating them. The CDR3 loop is CASRQFTGNTIYF. Here the CDR3 DNA reads TGTGCCAGCAGACAGTTTACTGGAAACACCATATATTTT.

This sequence joins TRBV5-4 and TRBJ2-1, with TRBD2 identical over 11 bases. Trimming at V came to 4 bases and at J to 2 bases, leaving 2 bases not matched to a gene. Germline values: CDR1 SGHNT, CDR2 YYREEE (reference sequence). The CDR3 is 15 amino acids. CDR3 loop: CASSHSGGAYNEQFF. CDR3 sequence (DNA): TGTGCCAGCAGCCATAGCGGGGGGGCCTACAATGAGCAGTTCTTC.

This chain uses TRBV7-2 with TRBJ2-7, with 9 bases matching TRBD1. J lost 2 bases, V lost 5 bases, and 7 bases had no gene match. Germline lookup yields CDR1 SGHTA and CDR2 FQGNSA. The CDR3 runs to 15 residues. CDR3 in amino acids: CASSHGGTGTYEQYF. The CDR3, as DNA: TGTGCCAGCAGCCACGGAGGGACAGGGACCTACGAGCAGTACTTC. Full variable domain (rest looked up from reference TRBV7-2 and TRBJ2-7): GAGVSQSPSNKVTEKGKDVELRCDPISGHTALYWYRQSLGQGLEFLIYFQGNSAPDKSGLPSDRFSAERTGGSVSTLTIQRTQQEDSAVYLCASSHGGTGTYEQYFGPGTRLTVT.

The chain carries TRBV5-1 and TRBJ1-4; TRBD1 is a possible D gene (5 bases). The length of the CDR3 is 15 residues. The V end lost 3 bases, the J end lost 3 bases, and 12 bases lay between the germline ends. Germline values: CDR1 SGHRS, CDR2 YFSETQ. The CDR3 here is CASSWGWRANEKLFF. DNA of the CDR3: TGCGCCAGCAGCTGGGGGTGGAGGGCTAATGAAAAACTGTTTTTT.

V and J are TRBV2 and TRBJ2-7; TRBD2 aligns across 8 bases. V shed 2 bases and J 7 bases; nucleotides not matched to a gene: 7. This CDR3 is built from 14 residues. Germline CDR1 is SNHLY and CDR2 is FYNNEI. CDR3 DNA sequence: TGTGCCAGCAGTGAACAGCGGGGGCAGCGGGAGCAGTACTTC. Residues: CASSEQRGQREQYF.

V gene TRBV12-3 or TRBV12-4 combines with J gene TRBJ2-5; perhaps TRBD2 as D (5 bases). This CDR3 is 13 amino acids long. The V gene lost 6 bases and the J gene lost 4 bases, with 12 bases spanning the gap. CDR3 nucleotide sequence: TGTGCCAGCAGCCCAGGCCGGGGAGAGACCCAGTACTTC. Translated, it gives CASSPGRGETQYF.

The chain uses TRBV9 and TRBJ2-3; TRBD2 agrees at 11 bases. The CDR3 covers 17 residues. The germline gives CDR1 SGDLS, CDR2 YYNGEE. V dropped 5 bases and J dropped 0; count of bases not matched to a gene: 8. The CDR3 loop reads CASSHSSSGGSTDTQYF. CDR3 sequence (DNA): TGTGCCAGCAGTCACTCATCTAGCGGGGGGAGCACAGATACGCAGTATTTT.

The rearrangement uses TRBV12-3 or TRBV12-4 and TRBJ2-7; 9 bases map to TRBD1. V dropped 4 bases and J dropped 6; count of bases not matched to a gene: 4. The CDR3 has 13 residues. CDR3 bases: TGTGCCAGCAGTTCGGACAGGGGAAGCGAGCAGTACTTC. Its protein product is CASSSDRGSEQYF.

The chain carries TRBV4-1 and TRBJ1-3; TRBD1 is a possible D gene (5 bases). From germline, CDR1 is MGHRA and CDR2 YSYEKL. V lost 2 bases and J lost 2, with 16 bases in between. The CDR3 loop spans 17 amino acids. CDR3 amino acids: CASSQTPRTTAGNTIYF. CDR3 coding DNA: TGCGCCAGCAGCCAAACCCCGAGGACAACTGCTGGAAACACCATATATTTT.

The chain has TRBV2 and TRBJ1-2, with D possibly being TRBD1 (5 bases). Looked up from germline, CDR1 is SNHLY and CDR2 is FYNNEI. This CDR3 spans 12 amino acids. The V and J ends lost 8 bases and 2 bases respectively, with 9 bases between them. Here the CDR3 reads CASLDRNYGYTF. The DNA of the CDR3 is TGTGCCAGCCTAGACAGAAACTATGGCTACACCTTC.